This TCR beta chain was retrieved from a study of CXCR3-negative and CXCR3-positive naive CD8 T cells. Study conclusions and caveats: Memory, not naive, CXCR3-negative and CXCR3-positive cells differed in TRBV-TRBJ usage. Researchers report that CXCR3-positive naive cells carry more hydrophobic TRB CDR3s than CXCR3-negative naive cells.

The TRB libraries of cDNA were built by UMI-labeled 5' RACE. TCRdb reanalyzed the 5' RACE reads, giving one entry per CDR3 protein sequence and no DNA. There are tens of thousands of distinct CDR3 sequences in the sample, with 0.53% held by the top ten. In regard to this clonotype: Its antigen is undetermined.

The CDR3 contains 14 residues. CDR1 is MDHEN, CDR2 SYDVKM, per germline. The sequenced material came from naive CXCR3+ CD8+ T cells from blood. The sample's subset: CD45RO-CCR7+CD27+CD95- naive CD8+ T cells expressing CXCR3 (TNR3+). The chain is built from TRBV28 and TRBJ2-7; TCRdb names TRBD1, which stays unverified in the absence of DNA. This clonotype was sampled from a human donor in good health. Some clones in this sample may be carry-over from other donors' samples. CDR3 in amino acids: CASSLRGRSYEQYF.